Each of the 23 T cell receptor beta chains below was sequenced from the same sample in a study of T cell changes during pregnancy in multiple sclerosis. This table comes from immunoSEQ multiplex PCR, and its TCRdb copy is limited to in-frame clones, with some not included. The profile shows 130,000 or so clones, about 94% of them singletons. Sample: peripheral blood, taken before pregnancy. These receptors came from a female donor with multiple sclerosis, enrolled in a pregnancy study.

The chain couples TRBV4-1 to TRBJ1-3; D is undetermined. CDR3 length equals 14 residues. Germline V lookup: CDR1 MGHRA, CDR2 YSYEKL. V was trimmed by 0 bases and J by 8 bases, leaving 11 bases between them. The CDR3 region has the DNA TGCGCCAGCAGCCAAGAGACCCGGGTCGACACCATATATTTT. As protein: CASSQETRVDTIYF.

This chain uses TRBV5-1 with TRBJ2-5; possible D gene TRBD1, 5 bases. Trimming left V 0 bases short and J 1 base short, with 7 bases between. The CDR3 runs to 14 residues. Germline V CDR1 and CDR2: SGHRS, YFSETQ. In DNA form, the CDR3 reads TGCGCCAGCAGCTTGGGACAGTTCCAAGAGACCCAGTACTTC. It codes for CASSLGQFQETQYF.

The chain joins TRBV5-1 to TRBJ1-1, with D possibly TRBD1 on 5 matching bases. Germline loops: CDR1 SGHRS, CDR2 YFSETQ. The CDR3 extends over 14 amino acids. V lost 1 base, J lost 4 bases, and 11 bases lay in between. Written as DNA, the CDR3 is TGCGCCAGCAGCTTGAGGCAGGGAGGCACTGAAGCTTTCTTT. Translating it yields CASSLRQGGTEAFF.

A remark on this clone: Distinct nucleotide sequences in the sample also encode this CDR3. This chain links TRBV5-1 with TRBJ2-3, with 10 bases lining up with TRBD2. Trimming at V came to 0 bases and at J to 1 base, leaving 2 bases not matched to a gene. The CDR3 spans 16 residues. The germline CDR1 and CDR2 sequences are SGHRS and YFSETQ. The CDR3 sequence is CASSLGLAGGTDTQYF. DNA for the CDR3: TGCGCCAGCAGCTTGGGTCTAGCGGGAGGCACAGATACGCAGTATTTT.

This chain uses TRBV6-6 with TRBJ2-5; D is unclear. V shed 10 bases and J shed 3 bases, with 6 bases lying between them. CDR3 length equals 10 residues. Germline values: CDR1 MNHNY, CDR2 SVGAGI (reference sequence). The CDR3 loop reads CANKKETQYF. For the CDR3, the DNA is TGTGCCAACAAAAAAGAGACCCAGTACTTC.

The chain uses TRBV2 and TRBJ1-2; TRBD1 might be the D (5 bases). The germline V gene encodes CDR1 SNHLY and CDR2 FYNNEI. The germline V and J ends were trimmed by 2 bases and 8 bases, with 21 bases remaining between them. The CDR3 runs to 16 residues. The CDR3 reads CASSESWGRSSEGYTF. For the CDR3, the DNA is TGTGCCAGCAGTGAAAGCTGGGGCAGATCCTCGGAAGGCTACACCTTC.

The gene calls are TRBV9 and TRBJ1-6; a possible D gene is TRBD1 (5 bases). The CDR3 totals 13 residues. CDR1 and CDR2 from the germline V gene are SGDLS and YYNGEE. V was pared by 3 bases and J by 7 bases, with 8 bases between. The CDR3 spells CASSGTWNSPLHF. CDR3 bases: TGTGCCAGCAGCGGGACATGGAATTCACCCCTCCACTTT.

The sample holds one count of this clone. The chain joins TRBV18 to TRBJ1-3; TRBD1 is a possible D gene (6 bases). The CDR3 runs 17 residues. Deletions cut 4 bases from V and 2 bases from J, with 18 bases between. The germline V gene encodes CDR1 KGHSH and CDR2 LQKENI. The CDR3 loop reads CASSLLEGGQAGNTIYF. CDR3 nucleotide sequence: TGTGCCAGCTCACTCCTAGAGGGGGGGCAAGCTGGAAACACCATATATTTT.

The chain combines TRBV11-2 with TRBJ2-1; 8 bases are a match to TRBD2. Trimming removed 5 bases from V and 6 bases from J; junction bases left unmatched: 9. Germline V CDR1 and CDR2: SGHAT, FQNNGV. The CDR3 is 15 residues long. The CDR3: CASSPSGLAGNEQFF. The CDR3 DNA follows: TGTGCCAGCAGCCCCTCAGGACTAGCTGGCAATGAGCAGTTCTTC.

Here the CDR3 reads CSSAGSTDTQYF. CDR3 coding DNA: TGCAGCTCCGCAGGTAGCACAGATACGCAGTATTTT. This chain joins TRBV29-1 and TRBJ2-3; D gene uncertain. Germline loops: CDR1 SQVTM, CDR2 ANQGSEA. The CDR3 has 12 residues. V lost 8 bases and J lost 0, with 9 bases in between.

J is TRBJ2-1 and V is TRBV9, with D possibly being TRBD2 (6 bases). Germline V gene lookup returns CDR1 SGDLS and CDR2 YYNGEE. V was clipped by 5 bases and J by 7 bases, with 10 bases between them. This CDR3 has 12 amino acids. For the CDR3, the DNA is TGTGCCAGCAGTTTCGGAGGGAATGAGCAGTTCTTC. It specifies CASSFGGNEQFF.

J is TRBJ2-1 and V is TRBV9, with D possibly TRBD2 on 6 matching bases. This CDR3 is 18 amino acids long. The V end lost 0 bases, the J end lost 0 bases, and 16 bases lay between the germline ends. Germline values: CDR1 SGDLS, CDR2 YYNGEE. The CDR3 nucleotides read TGTGCCAGCAGCGTAGTTGGGGGAGGCACCAGCTCCTACAATGAGCAGTTCTTC. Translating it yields CASSVVGGGTSSYNEQFF.

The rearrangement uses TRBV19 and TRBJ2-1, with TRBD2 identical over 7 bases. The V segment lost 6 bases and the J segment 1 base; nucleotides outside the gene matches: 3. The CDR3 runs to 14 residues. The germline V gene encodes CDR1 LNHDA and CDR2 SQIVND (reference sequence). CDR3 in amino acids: CASSASGSYNEQFF. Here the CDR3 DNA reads TGTGCCAGTAGCGCTAGCGGTTCCTACAATGAGCAGTTCTTC.

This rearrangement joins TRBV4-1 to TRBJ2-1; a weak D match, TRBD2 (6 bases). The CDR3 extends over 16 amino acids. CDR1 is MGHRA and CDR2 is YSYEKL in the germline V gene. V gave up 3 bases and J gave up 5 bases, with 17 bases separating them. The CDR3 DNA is TGCGCCAGCAGCCACCCGGGACTTGAAAAGAACAATGAGCAGTTCTTC. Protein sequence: CASSHPGLEKNNEQFF.

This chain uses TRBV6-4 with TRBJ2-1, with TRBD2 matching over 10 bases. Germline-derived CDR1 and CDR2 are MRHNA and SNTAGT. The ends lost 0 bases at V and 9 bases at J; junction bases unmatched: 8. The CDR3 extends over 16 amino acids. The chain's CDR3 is CASSDSGTSEMGEQFF. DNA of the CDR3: TGTGCCAGCAGTGACTCGGGGACTAGCGAGATGGGTGAGCAGTTCTTC.

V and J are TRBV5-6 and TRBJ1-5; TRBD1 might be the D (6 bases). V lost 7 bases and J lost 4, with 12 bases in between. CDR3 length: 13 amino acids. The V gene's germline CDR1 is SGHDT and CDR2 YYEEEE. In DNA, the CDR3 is TGTGCCAGCGCGCGGGGGGCGAATCAGCCCCAGCATTTT. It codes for CASARGANQPQHF. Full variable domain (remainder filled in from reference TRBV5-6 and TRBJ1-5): DAGVTQSPTHLIKTRGQQVTLRCSPKSGHDTVSWYQQALGQGPQFIFQYYEEEERQRGNFPDRFSGHQFPNYSSELNVNALLLGDSALYLCASARGANQPQHFGDGTRLSIL.

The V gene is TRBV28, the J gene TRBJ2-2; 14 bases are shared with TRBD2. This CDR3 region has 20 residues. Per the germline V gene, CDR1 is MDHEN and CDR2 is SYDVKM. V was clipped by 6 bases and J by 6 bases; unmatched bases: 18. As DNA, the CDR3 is TGTGCCAGCAGCCGGTCGGGACTAGCGGGAGAGGGGAATAAGGCCGGGGAGCTGTTTTTT. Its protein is CASSRSGLAGEGNKAGELFF.

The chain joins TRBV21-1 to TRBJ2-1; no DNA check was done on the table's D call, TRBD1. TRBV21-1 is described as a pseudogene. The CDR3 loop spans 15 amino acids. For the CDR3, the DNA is TGTGCCAGCAGCAAACAGGGGGTACACTACAATGAGCAGTTCTTC. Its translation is CASSKQGVHYNEQFF.

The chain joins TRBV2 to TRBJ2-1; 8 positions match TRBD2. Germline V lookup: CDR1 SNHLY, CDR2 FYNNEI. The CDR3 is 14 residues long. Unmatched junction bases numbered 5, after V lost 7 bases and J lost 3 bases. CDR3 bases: TGTGCCAGCAAAAGGACTAGCAGCTACAATGAGCAGTTCTTC. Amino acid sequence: CASKRTSSYNEQFF.

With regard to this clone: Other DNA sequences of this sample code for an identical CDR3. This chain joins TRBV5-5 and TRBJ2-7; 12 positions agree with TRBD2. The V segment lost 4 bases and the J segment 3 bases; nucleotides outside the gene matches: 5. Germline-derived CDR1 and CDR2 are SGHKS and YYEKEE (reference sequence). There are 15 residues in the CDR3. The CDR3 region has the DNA TGTGCCAGCAGCCTGGGACTAGCGGGCCTCTACGAGCAGTACTTC. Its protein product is CASSLGLAGLYEQYF.

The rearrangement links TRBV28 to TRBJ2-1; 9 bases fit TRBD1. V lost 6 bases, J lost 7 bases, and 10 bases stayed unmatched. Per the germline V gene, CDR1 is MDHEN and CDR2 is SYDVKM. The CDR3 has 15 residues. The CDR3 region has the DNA TGTGCCAGCAGCTCCGGGGACAGGGTGAGGAATGAGCAGTTCTTC. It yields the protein CASSSGDRVRNEQFF. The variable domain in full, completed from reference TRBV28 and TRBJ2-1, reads DVKVTQSSRYLVKRTGEKVFLECVQDMDHENMFWYRQDPGLGLRLIYFSYDVKMKEKGDIPEGYSVSREKKERFSLILESASTNQTSMYLCASSSGDRVRNEQFFGPGTRLTVL.

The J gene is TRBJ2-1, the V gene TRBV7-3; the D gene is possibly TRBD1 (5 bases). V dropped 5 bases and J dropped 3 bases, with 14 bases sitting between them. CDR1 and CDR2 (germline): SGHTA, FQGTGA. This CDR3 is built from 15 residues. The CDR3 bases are TGTGCCAGCAGCCCCGAGGCAGGGTACTACAATGAGCAGTTCTTC. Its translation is CASSPEAGYYNEQFF.

This chain's CDR3 is CASRQGSTEAFF. CDR3 bases: TGTGCCAGCAGACAGGGGAGCACTGAAGCTTTCTTT. The chain joins TRBV11-2 to TRBJ1-1; 7 positions match TRBD1. CDR3 size: 12 residues. The germline gives CDR1 SGHAT, CDR2 FQNNGV. Germline trimming cut 6 bases from V and 4 bases from J; bases unmatched to any gene: 2.